The sequence of this T cell receptor (beta chain) was determined in a study of a mutant IDH1 vaccine in newly diagnosed glioma. Study details: The study started vaccination 4-6 weeks after radiotherapy alone, or with temozolomide cycles. Earlier therapy was either radiotherapy, temozolomide, or both, and most got both.

Time point denoted: week 35, safety follow-up. Vaccination used 300 ug of mutant IDH1 20-mer peptide per dose, with topical imiquimod. Profiling relied on immunoSEQ multiplex PCR, and the TCRdb table lists in-frame clones only, not all of them. The sample gives fewer than 35,000 clones, over 65% of which show up once; 15% to 17% is in the top ten. The CDR3 totals 16 residues. V lost 0 bases and J 2 bases, leaving 12 bases between the germline ends. Germline loops: CDR1 SGHRS, CDR2 YFSETQ. Notes on this clone: Its antigen is unidentified.

The clonotype originates from a man aged 25 to 40 with glioma. The V gene is TRBV5-1, the J gene TRBJ2-1; the D is unclear. The sequencing here drew on PBMCs, taken from a glioma patient whose treatment included an IDH1 peptide vaccine. CDR3 protein: CASSLAGQLTYNEQFF. DNA for the CDR3: TGCGCCAGCAGCTTGGCCGGGCAACTTACCTACAATGAGCAGTTCTTC.